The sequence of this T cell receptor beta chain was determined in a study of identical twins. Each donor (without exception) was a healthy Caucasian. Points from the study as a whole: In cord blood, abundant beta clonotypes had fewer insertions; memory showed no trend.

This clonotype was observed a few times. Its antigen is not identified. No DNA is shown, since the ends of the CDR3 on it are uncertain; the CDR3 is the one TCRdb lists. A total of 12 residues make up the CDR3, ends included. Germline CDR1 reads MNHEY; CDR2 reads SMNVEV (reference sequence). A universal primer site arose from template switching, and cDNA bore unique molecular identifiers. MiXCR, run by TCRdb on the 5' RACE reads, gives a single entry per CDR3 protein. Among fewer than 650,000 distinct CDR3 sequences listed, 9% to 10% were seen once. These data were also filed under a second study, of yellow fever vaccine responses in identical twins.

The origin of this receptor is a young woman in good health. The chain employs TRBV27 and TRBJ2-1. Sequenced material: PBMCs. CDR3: CASSTLGNEQFF.